This TCR beta chain was profiled in a study of blood T cell repertoires in COVID-19. Study-level background: Samples representing acute and convalescent COVID-19 were sourced from the United States, Italy and Spain.

This CDR3 comprises 17 residues. Trimming removed 6 bases from V and 0 bases from J; junction bases left unmatched: 7. The germline gives CDR1 MNHEY, CDR2 SVGEGT. The assay was immunoSEQ multiplex PCR, and TCRdb's table has in-frame clones only and misses some. Of 120,000 to 150,000 clones listed, more than 75% are singletons. The sequenced sample was peripheral blood. The sequence was obtained from a human donor with acute or convalescent COVID-19. The donor label of this sample is uncertain. The chain uses TRBV6-2 or TRBV6-3 and TRBJ2-1; the match to TRBD2 covers 11 bases. CDR3 residues: CASSPLTSGSSYNEQFF. In nucleotides, the CDR3 is TGTGCCAGCAGCCCGCTTACTAGCGGGAGCTCCTACAATGAGCAGTTCTTC.